These 21 T cell receptor beta chains came from one sample sequenced in a study of T-cell reconstitution after alpha-beta-depleted transplantation in children. Construction of the TCRbeta library involved unique molecular identifiers. TCRdb re-called the PCR reads through MiXCR, storing one row per CDR3 protein. This repertoire shows around 240,000 distinct CDR3 sequences, around 7.5% found once; its top ten account for 5% to 8%. Source: PBMCs, mostly from graft donor cells, taken 180 days after TCRalphabeta/CD19-depleted stem cell transplant. These receptors all stem from a male patient aged 10-17 years who had a stem cell transplant for acute lymphoblastic leukemia, so the T cells may come from the graft donor.

This clonotype has at least ten counts. CDR3 sequence: CASSQEGTRETQYF. DNA of the CDR3: TGCGCCAGCAGCCAGGAGGGGACGAGAGAGACCCAGTACTTC. The V and J genes are TRBV4-1 and TRBJ2-5, with D possibly TRBD2 on 6 matching bases. The CDR3 runs 14 residues. Germline assignment: CDR1 MGHRA and CDR2 YSYEKL. The V end was cut by 3 bases, the J end by 4 bases, with 12 bases between.

Of note for this clonotype: A much larger clone lies a single base off, so this may be a read error. V usage is TRBV10-3 and J usage is TRBJ2-5; D perhaps matches TRBD2 (7 bases). V was cut by 9 bases and J by 4 bases, with 12 bases left in between. CDR1 is ENHRY, CDR2 SYGVKD, per germline. There are 12 residues in the CDR3. The CDR3: CAMKGGGETQYF. In DNA form, the CDR3 reads TGTGCCATGAAAGGGGGGGGAGAGACCCAGTACTTC.

This clonotype was seen many times. The J gene is TRBJ2-2, the V gene TRBV5-1; 8 positions agree with TRBD2. J lost 0 bases, V lost 3 bases, and 10 bases had no gene match. Germline values: CDR1 SGHRS, CDR2 YFSETQ. This CDR3 comprises 18 residues. CDR3 loop: CASSSPSRGRPNTGELFF. CDR3 nucleotide sequence: TGCGCCAGCAGCTCCCCCTCTCGCGGGAGGCCGAACACCGGGGAGCTGTTTTTT.

The sample holds many counts of this clonotype. The rearrangement links TRBV7-2 to TRBJ2-5; D unclear. The CDR3 runs to 9 residues. Germline lookup yields CDR1 SGHTA and CDR2 FQGNSA. The CDR3 protein is CANQETQYF. CDR3 nucleotide sequence: TGTGCGAACCAAGAGACCCAGTACTTC.

This clonotype has ten or more counts. As DNA, the CDR3 is TGCGCCAGCTCTAGGACTAGCGAGACCCAGTACTTC. Amino acid sequence: CASSRTSETQYF. The gene calls are TRBV5-1 and TRBJ2-5, with TRBD2 matching over 8 bases. CDR1 SGHRS and CDR2 YFSETQ come from the germline V gene. This CDR3 has 12 amino acids. V was clipped by 7 bases and J by 5 bases; unmatched bases: 4. The variable domain in full, with the rest retrieved from reference TRBV5-1 and TRBJ2-5, is KAGVTQTPRYLIKTRGQQVTLSCSPISGHRSVSWYQQTPGQGLQFLFEYFSETQRNKGNFPGRFSGRQFSNSRSEMNVSTLELGDSALYLCASSRTSETQYFGPGTRLLVL.

This clonotype showed up many times. The chain joins TRBV10-3 to TRBJ2-3, with TRBD2 identical over 9 bases. The CDR3 extends over 19 amino acids. The V and J ends lost 0 bases and 1 base, in that order; junction bases with no gene match: 11. Germline values: CDR1 ENHRY, CDR2 SYGVKD. Written as DNA, the CDR3 is TGTGCCATCAGTGAGTCCAGCGGGCCGGGACTAGCTCGCACAGATACGCAGTATTTT. This encodes CAISESSGPGLARTDTQYF.

This clonotype has a count of ten or more. The chain couples TRBV12-3 or TRBV12-4 to TRBJ2-7; D call uncertain. V was cut by 3 bases and J by 3 bases, with 12 bases left in between. This CDR3 contains 14 residues. This chain's CDR3 is CASSFSRIGYEQYF. The CDR3 region has the DNA TGTGCCAGCAGTTTTTCCCGGATCGGCTACGAGCAGTACTTC.

This clonotype was observed at least ten times. This chain uses TRBV15 with TRBJ1-3; D is undetermined. The CDR3 loop spans 11 amino acids. Trimming cost V 8 bases and J 6 bases, with 8 bases left between them. Germline CDR1 reads LNHNV; CDR2 reads YYDKDF (reference sequence). CDR3 region: CATQLVNTIYF. The DNA of the CDR3 is TGTGCCACCCAGTTGGTAAACACCATATATTTT.

There are many counts of this clonotype. The J gene is TRBJ2-1, the V gene TRBV13; no definite D call. This CDR3 spans 13 amino acids. The ends were cut back, 6 bases at V and 4 bases at J, with 10 bases in the middle. Germline lookup yields CDR1 PRHDT and CDR2 FYEKMQ (reference sequence). CDR3 residues: CASRPPEYNEQFF. CDR3 coding DNA: TGTGCCAGCAGACCACCCGAATACAATGAGCAGTTCTTC.

This clonotype was counted between two and nine times. V gene TRBV29-1 combines with J gene TRBJ2-1; D is ambiguous. CDR3 length: 13 amino acids. Germline CDR1 SQVTM, CDR2 ANQGSEA. Trimming left V 4 bases short and J 10 bases short, with 17 bases between. In DNA form, the CDR3 reads TGCAGCGTTGTTCGAGACCTCCAAGTGGAGCAGTTCTTC. Its translation: CSVVRDLQVEQFF.

This clonotype occurred many times. V usage is TRBV6-2 or TRBV6-3 and J usage is TRBJ2-7; 9 positions match TRBD1. This CDR3 spans 15 amino acids. Germline trimming cut 6 bases from V and 3 bases from J; bases unmatched to any gene: 9. Germline assignment: CDR1 MNHEY and CDR2 SVGEGT. The CDR3 nucleotides are TGTGCCAGCAGCCTCCGTGACAGGGGGATCTACGAGCAGTACTTC. Translation: CASSLRDRGIYEQYF.

This clonotype showed up many times. This rearrangement joins TRBV7-9 to TRBJ1-6; D is ambiguous. The germline V gene encodes CDR1 SEHNR and CDR2 FQNEAQ (reference sequence). This CDR3 comprises 13 residues. The V end lost 1 base, the J end lost 9 bases, and 7 bases lay between the germline ends. CDR3 in DNA: TGTGCCAGCAGCTTAGAGGGAAGTTCACCCCTCCACTTT. Its translation: CASSLEGSSPLHF.

In this sample, this clonotype turned up many times. The chain carries TRBV25-1 and TRBJ2-7; TRBD1 aligns across 12 bases. CDR3 length equals 15 residues. Germline V gene data show CDR1 as MGHDK and CDR2 as SYGVNS. The ends lost 9 bases at V and 5 bases at J; junction bases unmatched: 11. CDR3 nucleotides: TGTGCCAGGGGACAGGGGGCGGAGGAAAGGAACGAGCAGTACTTC. Amino acid sequence: CARGQGAEERNEQYF.

The chain couples TRBV9 to TRBJ2-7; D not resolved. Germline V CDR1 and CDR2: SGDLS, YYNGEE. Between the trimmed V and J ends, which lost 2 bases and 5 bases, there was a span of 11 bases. The CDR3 totals 13 residues. The CDR3 loop reads CASSVGDNHEQYF. The DNA for the CDR3 is TGTGCCAGCAGCGTGGGCGACAATCACGAGCAGTACTTC.

This clonotype was seen repeatedly, ten times or more. The J gene is TRBJ2-5, the V gene TRBV6-4; unclear D gene. Germline assignment: CDR1 MRHNA and CDR2 SNTAGT. CDR3 length: 13 amino acids. Between the trimmed V and J ends, which lost 5 bases and 4 bases, there was a span of 11 bases. Here the CDR3 reads CASSRGVGETQYF. The CDR3, as DNA: TGTGCCAGCAGTCGCGGAGTGGGAGAGACCCAGTACTTC.

This clonotype was counted ten times or more. V and J are TRBV6-5 and TRBJ1-3; D remains ambiguous. The CDR3 loop spans 16 amino acids. Trimming took off 2 bases at V and 4 bases at J, with 15 bases between the two ends. Germline V lookup: CDR1 MNHEY, CDR2 SVGAGI. The CDR3 DNA reads as TGTGCCAGCAGTTACGGTCCCTCTCCGCCAGGAAACACCATATATTTT. Amino acid sequence: CASSYGPSPPGNTIYF.

In this sample, this clonotype turned up a few times. The rearrangement uses TRBV20-1 and TRBJ2-2; TRBD2 aligns across 8 bases. In germline, CDR1 is DFQATT, CDR2 SNEGSKA (reference sequence). This CDR3 is 11 amino acids long. The V and J ends lost 6 bases and 8 bases, in that order; junction bases with no gene match: 2. In DNA, the CDR3 is TGCAGTGCCGGGGGGGCAGGGGAGCTGTTTTTT. The encoded protein is CSAGGAGELFF.

This clonotype was found a few times. Mismatch with germline at one junction end may stem from a read error. V and J are TRBV6-6 and TRBJ2-7, with 11 bases lining up with TRBD1. The CDR3 consists of 13 residues. In germline, CDR1 is MNHNY, CDR2 SVGAGI (reference sequence). The CDR3 DNA sequence: TGTGCCAGCAGTACCCACTTGGACAGGGGGCCCTCCTTC. Its protein is CASSTHLDRGPSF.

In its sample, this clonotype was seen many times. The chain links TRBV20-1 to TRBJ2-7; 8 nucleotides agree with TRBD2. Germline values: CDR1 DFQATT, CDR2 SNEGSKA (reference sequence). CDR3 size: 15 residues. The trim removed 0 bases at V and 2 bases at J, leaving 6 bases unmatched. The CDR3 reads CSARDPGLAPYEQYF. The DNA of the CDR3 is TGCAGTGCTAGAGATCCCGGACTAGCACCCTACGAGCAGTACTTC.

This clonotype was picked up many times. The chain has TRBV28 and TRBJ1-4; 9 bases align to TRBD1. Trimming cost V 7 bases and J 5 bases; bases outside gene matches: 11. Germline CDR1 and CDR2: MDHEN and SYDVKM. This CDR3 region has 16 residues. CDR3 coding DNA: TGTGCCAGCACTCCAGGGACAGGGAAAAAGAATGAAAAACTGTTTTTT. It yields the protein CASTPGTGKKNEKLFF.

This clonotype showed up many times. This chain uses TRBV5-1 with TRBJ2-1, with 9 bases aligning to TRBD1. Germline CDR1 and CDR2: SGHRS and YFSETQ. V dropped 5 bases and J dropped 5; count of bases not matched to a gene: 8. This CDR3 spans 15 amino acids. Written as DNA, the CDR3 is TGCGCCAGCAGTTACGGGACAGGGCTTCACAATGAGCAGTTCTTC. Protein: CASSYGTGLHNEQFF.